One and the same sample provided the 20 T cell receptor beta chains below, sequenced in a study of vaccination effects on CD4 cells after COVID-19 (dated by TCRdb to 2021 to 2024). Libraries were constructed by the immunoSEQ multiplex PCR assay. Not all clones reach the TCRdb copy of this immuneACCESS table, which keeps in-frame sequences only. Checked studies attribute under half of the gap to unresolved V genes and leave the rest unexplained. This sample holds approximately 61,000 clones; 73% were observed only once. The ten largest clones capture roughly 1.2% of the sample. For these receptors, no antigen is known. In the ViraFEST assay, PBMC were stimulated with viral peptide pools, and antigen-specific CD4+ T cell clonotypes were then identified by expansion using TCR sequencing. After 10 to 11 days of culture, CD4+ T cells were isolated with the EasySep CD4+ T cell isolation kit. Participants received two doses of either the BNT162b2 or the mRNA-1273 mRNA SARS-CoV-2 vaccine.

Sample: CD4+ T cells from PBMCs cultured with HCoV-229E spike peptides, taken after COVID-19 vaccination. The cell subset or site label of this sample denotes: HCoV-229E spike overlapping peptide pool stimulation. These receptor sequences come from a human donor who received a COVID-19 vaccine.

V is TRBV18 and J is TRBJ1-2, with TRBD1 as a possible D gene (6 bases). V dropped 2 bases and J dropped 1 base, with 14 bases sitting between them. CDR1 is KGHSH and CDR2 is LQKENI in the germline V gene. CDR3 length: 16 residues. CDR3 in amino acids: CASSPFSGHFNYGYTF. CDR3 DNA sequence: TGTGCCAGCTCACCATTTTCGGGACACTTTAACTATGGCTACACCTTC.

The chain links TRBV29-1 to TRBJ1-2; D unclear. Germline loops: CDR1 SQVTM, CDR2 ANQGSEA. The V and J ends lost 4 bases and 0 bases respectively, with 9 bases between them. This CDR3 comprises 13 residues. The CDR3 loop reads CSVVIQPNYGYTF. Here the CDR3 DNA reads TGCAGCGTTGTGATCCAGCCTAACTATGGCTACACCTTC. The full variable domain, rest sourced from reference TRBV29-1 and TRBJ1-2, is SAVISQKPSRDICQRGTSLTIQCQVDSQVTMMFWYRQQPGQSLTLIATANQGSEATYESGFVIDKFPISRPNLTFSTLTVSNMSPEDSSIYLCSVVIQPNYGYTFGSGTRLTVV.

Details on this clone: One end of the junction does not line up with germline, which may come from a read error. J is TRBJ1-4 and V is TRBV18; 7 positions match TRBD1. The CDR3 runs 13 residues. The germline V gene encodes CDR1 KGHSH and CDR2 LQKENI. The CDR3 spells CASSPQGYEKLFF. DNA for the CDR3: TGTGCCAGCTCCCCACAGGGGTATGAAAAACTGTTTTTT.

This chain links TRBV27 with TRBJ2-3; TRBD1 agrees at 11 bases. Germline V lookup: CDR1 MNHEY, CDR2 SMNVEV (reference sequence). CDR3 length: 16 residues. V gave up 3 bases and J gave up 11 bases; unmatched junction bases: 13. The CDR3, as DNA: TGTGCCAGCAGTTTCCCTGGACAGGGGGCCTCATATATGCAGTATTTT. It yields the protein CASSFPGQGASYMQYF.

V and J are TRBV5-6 and TRBJ1-2; D unresolved. The V and J ends lost 0 bases and 6 bases respectively, with 9 bases between them. This CDR3 is 13 amino acids long. Germline V CDR1 and CDR2: SGHDT, YYEEEE. CDR3 coding DNA: TGTGCCAGCAGCTTGGAATCCGCGGATGGCTACACCTTC. Encoded protein: CASSLESADGYTF.

The chain combines TRBV29-1 with TRBJ2-1; 7 nucleotides agree with TRBD2. V dropped 3 bases and J dropped 0; count of bases not matched to a gene: 2. The CDR3 is 14 amino acids. Germline lookup yields CDR1 SQVTM and CDR2 ANQGSEA. CDR3 sequence reads: CSVDGGSSYNEQFF. The CDR3 DNA reads TGCAGCGTTGACGGGGGGAGCTCCTACAATGAGCAGTTCTTC.

The rearrangement joins TRBV11-1 to TRBJ2-7; D not resolved. Deletions cut 5 bases from V and 6 bases from J, with 14 bases between. The CDR3 length is 13 residues. CDR1 is SGHAT, CDR2 FQDESV, per germline (reference sequence). The CDR3 nucleotides are TGTGCCAGCAGCCGACAAGGCCCTTCCGAGCAGTACGTC. This sequence encodes CASSRQGPSEQYV.

This clone has a single count. The chain is built from TRBV9 and TRBJ2-6; D uncertain. This CDR3 has 16 residues. The V and J ends lost 3 bases and 0 bases respectively, with 10 bases between them. The germline CDR1 and CDR2 sequences are SGDLS and YYNGEE. This CDR3 is CASSAMTSSGANVLTF. DNA of the CDR3: TGTGCCAGCAGCGCCATGACCAGCTCTGGGGCCAACGTCCTGACTTTC.

The gene calls are TRBV5-1 and TRBJ2-2; D might be TRBD1 or TRBD2, each matching 6 bases. The V end lost 4 bases, the J end lost 9 bases, and 22 bases lay between the germline ends. Looked up from germline, CDR1 is SGHRS and CDR2 is YFSETQ. The CDR3 is made up of 16 amino acids. The CDR3 is CASSAGSWGAGWELFF. DNA for the CDR3: TGCGCCAGCAGCGCCGGATCCTGGGGGGCGGGCTGGGAGCTGTTTTTT. The variable domain in full, with the rest retrieved from reference TRBV5-1 and TRBJ2-2, is KAGVTQTPRYLIKTRGQQVTLSCSPISGHRSVSWYQQTPGQGLQFLFEYFSETQRNKGNFPGRFSGRQFSNSRSEMNVSTLELGDSALYLCASSAGSWGAGWELFFGEGSRLTVL.

This clone has only a few counts. This rearrangement joins TRBV3-1 (or the pseudogene TRBV3-2) to TRBJ1-3, with 9 bases matching TRBD1. Per germline, CDR1 LGHDT and CDR2 YNNKEL (reference sequence). This CDR3 comprises 14 residues. V lost 5 bases to trimming and J lost 7 bases; unmatched junction nucleotides: 6. The CDR3 protein is CASSARTGENTIYF. The CDR3, as DNA: TGTGCCAGCAGCGCCCGGACAGGGGAGAACACCATATATTTT.

This clone was recorded only once. The gene calls are TRBV27 and TRBJ1-2, with 7 positions matching TRBD1. Trimming took 5 bases from V and 8 from J; bases not matched to a gene: 8. The CDR3 is 13 residues long. Germline assignment: CDR1 MNHEY and CDR2 SMNVEV (reference sequence). The CDR3 spells CASSKDRVVGYTF. CDR3 sequence (DNA): TGTGCCAGCAGTAAAGACAGGGTCGTCGGCTACACCTTC.

This clone was seen only once. The rearrangement joins TRBV2 to TRBJ1-2, with 9 bases lining up with TRBD1. The CDR3 contains 15 residues. V dropped 5 bases and J dropped 6; count of bases not matched to a gene: 10. Germline-derived CDR1 and CDR2 are SNHLY and FYNNEI. This CDR3 reads CASSPDRGRVDGYTF. The CDR3 nucleotides read TGTGCCAGCAGTCCGGACAGGGGAAGGGTCGATGGCTACACCTTC.

The chain is built from TRBV24-1 and TRBJ1-2; no clear D gene. Germline assignment: CDR1 KGHDR and CDR2 SFDVKD. The V gene lost 3 bases and the J gene lost 5 bases, with 12 bases spanning the gap. The CDR3 has 14 residues. CDR3 protein: CATSDPTETYGYTF. The CDR3 DNA reads TGTGCCACCAGTGATCCGACCGAGACGTATGGCTACACCTTC.

The genes are TRBV7-6 and TRBJ2-6; a possible D gene is TRBD2 (6 bases). The V gene lost 6 bases and the J gene lost 4 bases, with 13 bases spanning the gap. Germline loops: CDR1 SGHVS, CDR2 FNYEAQ. The CDR3 has 15 amino acids. The DNA for the CDR3 is TGTGCCAGCAGTCCTGGGGGGTCCGGGGCCAACGTCCTGACTTTC. Protein sequence: CASSPGGSGANVLTF.

The rearrangement joins TRBV27 to TRBJ1-2, with 9 bases matching TRBD1. The CDR3 has 16 residues. Germline assignment: CDR1 MNHEY and CDR2 SMNVEV (reference sequence). Unmatched junction bases numbered 11, after V lost 2 bases and J lost 7 bases. As DNA, the CDR3 is TGTGCCAGCAGTTTAAAACCGGGACAGGGCCTGGGTGGCTACACCTTC. Translation: CASSLKPGQGLGGYTF.

V is TRBV6-5 and J is TRBJ1-2; TRBD1 might be the D (5 bases). Trimming removed 7 bases from V and 4 bases from J, with 16 bases in between. The CDR3 consists of 14 residues. The germline gives CDR1 MNHEY, CDR2 SVGAGI. The CDR3 DNA reads as TGTGCCAGCACTCGCAGTGGGGGATCCTATGGCTACACCTTC. It codes for CASTRSGGSYGYTF.

This chain joins TRBV11-1 and TRBJ1-1, with TRBD1 matching over 9 bases. The CDR3 has 14 amino acids. Looked up from germline, CDR1 is SGHAT and CDR2 is FQDESV (reference sequence). V lost 4 bases and J lost 6; bases outside the gene matches: 6. This chain's CDR3 is CASSSSRDRAEAFF. CDR3 coding DNA: TGTGCCAGCAGCTCGAGCCGGGACAGGGCTGAAGCTTTCTTT.

The genes are TRBV24-1 and TRBJ2-5; 7 bases match TRBD1. The CDR3 is 15 amino acids. Unmatched junction bases numbered 12, after V lost 3 bases and J lost 9 bases. Germline V CDR1 and CDR2: KGHDR, SFDVKD. In DNA, the CDR3 is TGTGCCACCAGTGATCTCCAGACAGCCCAGGGGGCCCAGTACTTC. This sequence encodes CATSDLQTAQGAQYF.

This clone showed up just a few times. The chain uses TRBV2 and TRBJ1-1; 8 nucleotides agree with TRBD1. CDR1 is SNHLY, CDR2 FYNNEI, per germline. This CDR3 comprises 12 residues. Trimming removed 9 bases from V and 5 bases from J; junction bases left unmatched: 5. For the CDR3, the DNA is TGTGCCAGTGGACAGGGTGGGACTGAAGCTTTCTTT. Protein: CASGQGGTEAFF.

This clone came up once. The V call is TRBV2, the J call TRBJ2-5, with D perhaps matching TRBD2 (5 bases). The V end lost 6 bases, the J end lost 6 bases, and 8 bases lay between the germline ends. CDR1 is SNHLY, CDR2 FYNNEI, per germline. The CDR3 is 11 amino acids. CDR3 residues: CASSGVKTQYF. The CDR3 bases are TGTGCCAGCAGCGGGGTTAAGACCCAGTACTTC.